Sequencing of this T cell receptor (beta chain) was carried out in a study of T cells in localized non-small cell lung cancer. Here immunoSEQ multiplex PCR was the method, and the copy in TCRdb shows in-frame clones only, minus some. The sample holds some 37,000 clones, 88% seen once. Regarding the study as a whole: Exceeding tumor, uninvolved adjacent lung had the highest T cell clonality. Blood T cell density predicted longer survival; adjacent-lung clonality, shorter. Median around 56 top-100 tumor clones were shared with paired adjacent lung. Without multi-region sequencing, intratumor heterogeneity could not be excluded.

The CDR3 extends over 14 amino acids. The V and J ends lost 1 base and 2 bases respectively, with 10 bases between them. Germline lookup yields CDR1 SGHRS and CDR2 YFSETQ. As for this clone: Its antigen is unknown.

The chain recombines TRBV5-1 with TRBJ2-7, with D unclear. The sample here was peripheral blood, taken before any cancer treatment. The TCR sequence derives from a woman aged 35 to 70 with stage I lung adenocarcinoma. The CDR3 protein is CASSLWTATYEQYF. The CDR3 bases are TGCGCCAGCAGCTTGTGGACGGCAACCTACGAGCAGTACTTC. The full variable domain, completed using reference TRBV5-1 and TRBJ2-7, is KAGVTQTPRYLIKTRGQQVTLSCSPISGHRSVSWYQQTPGQGLQFLFEYFSETQRNKGNFPGRFSGRQFSNSRSEMNVSTLELGDSALYLCASSLWTATYEQYFGPGTRLTVT.